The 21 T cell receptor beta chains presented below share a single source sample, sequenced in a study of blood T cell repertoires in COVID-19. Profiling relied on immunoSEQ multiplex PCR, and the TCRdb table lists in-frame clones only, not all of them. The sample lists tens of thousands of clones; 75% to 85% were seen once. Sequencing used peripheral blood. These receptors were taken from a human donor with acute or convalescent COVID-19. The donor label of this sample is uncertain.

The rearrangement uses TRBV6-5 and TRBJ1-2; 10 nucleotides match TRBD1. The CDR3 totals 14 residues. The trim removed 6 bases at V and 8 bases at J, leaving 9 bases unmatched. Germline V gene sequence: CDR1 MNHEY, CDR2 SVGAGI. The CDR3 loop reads CASRLPGQGKGYTF. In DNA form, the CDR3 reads TGTGCCAGCAGGCTTCCGGGACAGGGGAAGGGCTACACCTTC.

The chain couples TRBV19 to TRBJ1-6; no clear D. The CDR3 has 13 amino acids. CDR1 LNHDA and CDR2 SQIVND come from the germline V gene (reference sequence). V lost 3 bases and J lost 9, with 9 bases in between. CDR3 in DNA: TGTGCCAGTAGTATCGGGGTAACTTCACCCCTCCACTTT. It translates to CASSIGVTSPLHF.

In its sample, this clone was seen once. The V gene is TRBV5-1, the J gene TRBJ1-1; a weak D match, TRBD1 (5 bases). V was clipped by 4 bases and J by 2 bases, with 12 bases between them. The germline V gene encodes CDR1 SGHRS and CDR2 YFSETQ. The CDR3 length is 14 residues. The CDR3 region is CASSDTQGNTEAFF. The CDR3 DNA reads TGCGCCAGCAGCGACACCCAGGGTAACACTGAAGCTTTCTTT.

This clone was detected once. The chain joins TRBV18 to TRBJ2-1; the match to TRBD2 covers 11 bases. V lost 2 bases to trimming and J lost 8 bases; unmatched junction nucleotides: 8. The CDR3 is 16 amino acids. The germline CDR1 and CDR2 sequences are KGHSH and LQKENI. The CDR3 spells CASSPSSGRAWDEQFF. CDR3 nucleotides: TGTGCCAGCTCACCAAGTAGCGGGAGGGCCTGGGATGAGCAGTTCTTC. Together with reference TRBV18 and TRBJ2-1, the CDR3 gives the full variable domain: NAGVMQNPRHLVRRRGQEARLRCSPMKGHSHVYWYRQLPEEGLKFMVYLQKENIIDESGMPKERFSAEFPKEGPSILRIQQVVRGDSAAYFCASSPSSGRAWDEQFFGPGTRLTVL.

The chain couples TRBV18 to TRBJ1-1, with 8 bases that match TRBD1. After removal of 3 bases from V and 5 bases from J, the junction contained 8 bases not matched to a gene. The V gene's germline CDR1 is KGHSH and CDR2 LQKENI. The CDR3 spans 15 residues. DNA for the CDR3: TGTGCCAGCTCACCGGTTCTTGACAGGGGAACTGAAGCTTTCTTT. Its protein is CASSPVLDRGTEAFF.

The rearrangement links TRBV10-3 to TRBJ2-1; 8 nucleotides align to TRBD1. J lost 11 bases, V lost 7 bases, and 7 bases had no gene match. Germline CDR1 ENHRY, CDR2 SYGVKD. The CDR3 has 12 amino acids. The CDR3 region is CAINHGQGKQFF. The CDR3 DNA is TGTGCCATCAACCATGGACAGGGAAAGCAGTTCTTC.

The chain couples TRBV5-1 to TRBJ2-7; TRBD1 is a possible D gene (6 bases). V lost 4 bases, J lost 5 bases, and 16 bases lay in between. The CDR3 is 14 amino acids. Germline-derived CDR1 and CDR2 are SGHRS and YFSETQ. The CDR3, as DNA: TGCGCCAGCAGCGAGGGCAGGGGTTACGACGAGCAGTACTTC. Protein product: CASSEGRGYDEQYF.

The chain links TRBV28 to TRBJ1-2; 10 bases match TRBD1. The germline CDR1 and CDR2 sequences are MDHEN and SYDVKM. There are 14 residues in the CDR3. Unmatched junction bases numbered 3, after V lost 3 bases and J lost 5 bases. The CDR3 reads CASSLTGGNYGYTF. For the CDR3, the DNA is TGTGCCAGCAGTTTGACAGGGGGCAATTATGGCTACACCTTC.

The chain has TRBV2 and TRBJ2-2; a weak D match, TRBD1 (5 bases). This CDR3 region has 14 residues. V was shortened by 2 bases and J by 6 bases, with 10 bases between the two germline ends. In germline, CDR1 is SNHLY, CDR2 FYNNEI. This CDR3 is CASSEPLRAGELFF. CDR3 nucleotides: TGTGCCAGCAGTGAACCCCTCAGGGCCGGGGAGCTGTTTTTT.

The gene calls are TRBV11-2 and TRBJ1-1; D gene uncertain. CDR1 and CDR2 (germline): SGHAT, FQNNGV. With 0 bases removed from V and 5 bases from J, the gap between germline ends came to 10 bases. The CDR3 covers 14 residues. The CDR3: CASSLEGSGTEAFF. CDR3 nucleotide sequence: TGTGCCAGCAGCTTAGAGGGGTCGGGGACTGAAGCTTTCTTT.

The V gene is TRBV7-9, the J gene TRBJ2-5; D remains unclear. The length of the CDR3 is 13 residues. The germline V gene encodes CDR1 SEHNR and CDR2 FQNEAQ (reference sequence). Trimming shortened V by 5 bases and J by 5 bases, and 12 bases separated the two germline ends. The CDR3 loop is CASSNYERETQYF. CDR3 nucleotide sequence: TGTGCCAGCAGCAACTATGAAAGGGAGACCCAGTACTTC.

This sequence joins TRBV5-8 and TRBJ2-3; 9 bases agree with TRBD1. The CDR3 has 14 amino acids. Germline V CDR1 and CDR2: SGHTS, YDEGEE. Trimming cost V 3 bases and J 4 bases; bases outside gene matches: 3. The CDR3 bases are TGTGCCAGCAGCTCGGGACAGGGACCAGATACGCAGTATTTT. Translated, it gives CASSSGQGPDTQYF.

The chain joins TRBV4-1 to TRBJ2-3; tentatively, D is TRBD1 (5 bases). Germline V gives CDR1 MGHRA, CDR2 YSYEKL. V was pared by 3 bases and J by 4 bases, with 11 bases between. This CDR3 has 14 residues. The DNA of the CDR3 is TGCGCCAGCAGCCAGAGGACATTTCCAGATACGCAGTATTTT. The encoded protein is CASSQRTFPDTQYF.

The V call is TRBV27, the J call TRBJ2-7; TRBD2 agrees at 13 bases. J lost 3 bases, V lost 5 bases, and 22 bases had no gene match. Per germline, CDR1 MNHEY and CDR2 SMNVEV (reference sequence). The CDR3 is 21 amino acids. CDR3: CASSPTTGTGLAGDPLYEQYF. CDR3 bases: TGTGCCAGCAGTCCAACAACGGGGACCGGACTAGCGGGAGATCCCCTCTACGAGCAGTACTTC.

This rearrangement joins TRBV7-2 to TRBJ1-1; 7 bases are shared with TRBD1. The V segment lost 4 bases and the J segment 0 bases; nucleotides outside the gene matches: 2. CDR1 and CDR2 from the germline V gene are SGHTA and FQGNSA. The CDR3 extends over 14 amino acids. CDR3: CASSWDSMNTEAFF. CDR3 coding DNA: TGTGCCAGCAGCTGGGACAGTATGAACACTGAAGCTTTCTTT.

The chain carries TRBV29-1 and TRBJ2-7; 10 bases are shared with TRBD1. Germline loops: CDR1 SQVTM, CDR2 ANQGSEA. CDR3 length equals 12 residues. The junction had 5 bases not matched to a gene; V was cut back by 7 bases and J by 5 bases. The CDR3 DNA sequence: TGCAGCGCCGGACAGGGGGTCAACGAGCAGTACTTC. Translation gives CSAGQGVNEQYF.

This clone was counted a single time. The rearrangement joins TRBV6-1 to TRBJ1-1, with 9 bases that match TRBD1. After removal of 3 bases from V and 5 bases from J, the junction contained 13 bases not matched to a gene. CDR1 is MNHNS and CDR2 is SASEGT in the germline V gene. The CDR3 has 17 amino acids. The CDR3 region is CASSDQGGQGTRTEAFF. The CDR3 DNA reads TGTGCCAGCAGTGACCAAGGGGGACAGGGTACGAGAACTGAAGCTTTCTTT.

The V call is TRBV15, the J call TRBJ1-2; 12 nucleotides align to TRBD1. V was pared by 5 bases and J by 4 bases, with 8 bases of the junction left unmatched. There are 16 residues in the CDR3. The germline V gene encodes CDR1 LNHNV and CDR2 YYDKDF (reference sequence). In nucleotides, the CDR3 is TGTGCCACCAGCGAGGGGACAGGGGGCGCTGGCTATGGCTACACCTTC. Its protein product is CATSEGTGGAGYGYTF.

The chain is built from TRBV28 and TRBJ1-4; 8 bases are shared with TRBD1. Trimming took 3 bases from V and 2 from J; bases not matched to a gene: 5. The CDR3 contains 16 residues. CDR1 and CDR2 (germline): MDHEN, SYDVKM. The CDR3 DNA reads TGTGCCAGCAGTTTTGTCGGGACAGGCACTAATGAAAAACTGTTTTTT. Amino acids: CASSFVGTGTNEKLFF.

The CDR3 nucleotides are TGTGCTACCACCCGCGGGGGTAACAATGAGCAGTTCTTC. Its translation is CATTRGGNNEQFF. This chain uses TRBV12-5 with TRBJ2-1; the match to TRBD2 covers 7 bases. Germline lookup yields CDR1 LGHNT and CDR2 FRNRAP. Unmatched junction bases numbered 8, after V lost 10 bases and J lost 5 bases. The CDR3 covers 13 residues.

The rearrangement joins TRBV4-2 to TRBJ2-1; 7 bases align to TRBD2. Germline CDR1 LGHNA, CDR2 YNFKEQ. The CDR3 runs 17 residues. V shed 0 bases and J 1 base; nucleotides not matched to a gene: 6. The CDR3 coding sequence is TGTGCCAGCAGCCAAGATCTAGGCGGGAGATCCTACAATGAGCAGTTCTTC. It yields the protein CASSQDLGGRSYNEQFF.